This paragraph reports one T cell receptor beta chain. The antigen remains unidentified. The sample belongs to a study of fetal regulatory T cell absence and autoimmunity. Whole-study findings and limits: Pancreas TCRs were oligoclonally enriched versus cord blood, some clones over 95-fold. Cord blood and pancreas showed broadly similar TRB gene family usage.

The table came from immunoSEQ multiplex PCR; TCRdb's copy has only in-frame clones and leaves some out. The table shows 95,000 to 100,000 clones, with more than 70% occurring only once. This CDR3 has 13 amino acids. Trimming left V 5 bases short and J 4 bases short, with 12 bases between. Germline V lookup: CDR1 SGHRS, CDR2 YFSETQ. The chain employs TRBV5-1 and TRBJ1-1, with D perhaps matching TRBD1 (6 bases). This TCR came from a male donor with IPEX syndrome. Specimen: pancreas tissue. CDR3 region: CASSREGGTEAFF. CDR3 nucleotides: TGCGCCAGCAGTCGGGAAGGGGGCACTGAAGCTTTCTTT. The variable domain in full, with the rest retrieved from reference TRBV5-1 and TRBJ1-1, is KAGVTQTPRYLIKTRGQQVTLSCSPISGHRSVSWYQQTPGQGLQFLFEYFSETQRNKGNFPGRFSGRQFSNSRSEMNVSTLELGDSALYLCASSREGGTEAFFGQGTRLTVV.